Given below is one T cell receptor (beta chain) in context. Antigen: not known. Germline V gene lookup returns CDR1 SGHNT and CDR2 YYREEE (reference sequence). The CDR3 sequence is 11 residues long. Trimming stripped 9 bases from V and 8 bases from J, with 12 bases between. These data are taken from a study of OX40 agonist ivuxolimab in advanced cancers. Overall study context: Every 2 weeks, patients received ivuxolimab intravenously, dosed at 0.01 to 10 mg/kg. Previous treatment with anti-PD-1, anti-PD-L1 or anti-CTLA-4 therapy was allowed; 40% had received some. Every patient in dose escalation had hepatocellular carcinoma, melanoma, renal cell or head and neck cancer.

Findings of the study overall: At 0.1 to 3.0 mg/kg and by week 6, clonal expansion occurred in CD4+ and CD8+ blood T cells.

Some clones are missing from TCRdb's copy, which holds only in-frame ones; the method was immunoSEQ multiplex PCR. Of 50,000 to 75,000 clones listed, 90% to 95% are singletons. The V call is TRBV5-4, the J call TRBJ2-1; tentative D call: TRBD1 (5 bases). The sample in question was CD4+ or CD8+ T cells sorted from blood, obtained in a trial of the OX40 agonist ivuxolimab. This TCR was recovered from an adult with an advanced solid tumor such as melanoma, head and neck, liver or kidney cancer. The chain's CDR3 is CATILGDEQFF. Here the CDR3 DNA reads TGTGCCACCATCTTAGGGGATGAGCAGTTCTTC.